The 12 T cell receptor beta chains reported below all come from one sample, sequenced in a study of CD8 T cells in Susac syndrome. RNA totalling 0.5 to 1 ug underwent reverse transcription with random hexamers. TCRdb called the immunoSEQ multiplex PCR reads again in MiXCR, with one record for every CDR3 protein. The sample shows a few hundred thousand distinct CDR3 sequences, around 90% of them seen only once. Sample: CD8+ T cells from PBMCs. All receptors come from a human donor with multiple sclerosis.

The chain has TRBV4-1 and TRBJ2-4; 9 nucleotides agree with TRBD2. The J segment lost 4 bases and the V segment lost 4 bases, leaving 11 bases of the junction unmatched. The CDR3 consists of 17 residues. CDR1 MGHRA and CDR2 YSYEKL come from the germline V gene. In nucleotides, the CDR3 is TGCGCCAGCAGCCTAGGAAGGGCTAGCGGGATTAAAAACATTCAGTACTTC. Translating it yields CASSLGRASGIKNIQYF.

The chain is built from TRBV12-5 and TRBJ2-3; 8 bases are a match to TRBD2. The germline CDR1 and CDR2 sequences are LGHNT and FRNRAP. Trimming at V came to 0 bases and at J to 2 bases, leaving 10 bases not matched to a gene. The CDR3 sequence is 18 residues long. The CDR3: CASGLVVTSGPLTDTQYF. CDR3 nucleotides: TGTGCTAGTGGTTTGGTCGTCACTAGCGGACCCCTCACAGATACGCAGTATTTT.

The rearrangement uses TRBV19 and TRBJ2-7, with D tentatively TRBD1 or TRBD2 (5 bases each). This CDR3 comprises 19 residues. From germline, CDR1 is LNHDA and CDR2 SQIVND (reference sequence). Between the trimmed V and J ends, which lost 7 bases and 3 bases, there was a span of 31 bases. The DNA of the CDR3 is TGTGCCAGTACCGGACGGGGCGACGGGTCCCTCGAGGCGAACTACGAGCAGTACTTC. It encodes CASTGRGDGSLEANYEQYF.

The V gene is TRBV4-3, the J gene TRBJ2-5, with 11 bases aligning to TRBD2. The CDR3 extends over 15 amino acids. In germline, CDR1 is LGHNA, CDR2 YSLEER. Trimming removed 3 bases from V and 7 bases from J; junction bases left unmatched: 7. The CDR3 region has the DNA TGCGCCAGCAGCCACGCGCTAGCGGGAGGCCGGACCCAGTACTTC. This translates into CASSHALAGGRTQYF.

This chain connects TRBV30 to TRBJ2-1, with D hard to call. V was cut by 1 base and J by 3 bases, with 7 bases left in between. This CDR3 region has 13 residues. Germline CDR1 GTSNPN, CDR2 SVGIG (reference sequence). CDR3 protein: CAWSDMSYNEQFF. The CDR3, as DNA: TGTGCCTGGAGTGATATGAGCTACAATGAGCAGTTCTTC.

This sequence joins TRBV29-1 and TRBJ2-1; no clear D. V lost 8 bases, J lost 5 bases, and 13 bases lay in between. CDR1 and CDR2 (germline): SQVTM, ANQGSEA. CDR3 length equals 12 residues. CDR3 bases: TGCAGCCCCGTTGGGCCGAACAATGAGCAGTTCTTC. Its translation: CSPVGPNNEQFF.

The rearrangement joins TRBV20-1 to TRBJ2-3; no clear D. This CDR3 is 12 amino acids long. The V and J ends lost 3 bases and 4 bases respectively, with 8 bases between them. Germline CDR1 is DFQATT and CDR2 is SNEGSKA (reference sequence). This chain's CDR3 is CSASGRADTQYF. The DNA for the CDR3 is TGCAGTGCTAGCGGGCGAGCAGATACGCAGTATTTT.

The chain recombines TRBV13 with TRBJ1-2; D perhaps matches TRBD1 (5 bases). The CDR3 runs to 15 residues. Germline V gene data show CDR1 as PRHDT and CDR2 as FYEKMQ (reference sequence). Trimming removed 6 bases from V and 1 base from J, with 15 bases in between. The CDR3 coding sequence is TGTGCCAGCAGTCCCCGGGGCCACCATAACTATGGCTACACCTTC. Its translation is CASSPRGHHNYGYTF. The whole variable domain, remainder taken from reference TRBV13 and TRBJ1-2, is AAGVIQSPRHLIKEKRETATLKCYPIPRHDTVYWYQQGPGQDPQFLISFYEKMQSDKGSIPDRFSAQQFSDYHSELNMSSLELGDSALYFCASSPRGHHNYGYTFGSGTRLTVV.

V gene TRBV7-6 combines with J gene TRBJ2-7; the D gene is possibly TRBD1 (5 bases). Deletions cut 5 bases from V and 7 bases from J, with 12 bases between. The CDR3 consists of 12 residues. The V gene's germline CDR1 is SGHVS and CDR2 FNYEAQ. The CDR3 loop is CASSPGFPEQYF. CDR3 in DNA: TGTGCCAGCAGCCCAGGGTTTCCGGAGCAGTACTTC.

This chain links TRBV2 with TRBJ1-1; possibly TRBD1 for D (5 bases). Trimming cost V 2 bases and J 3 bases, with 25 bases left between them. This CDR3 has 19 residues. Germline values: CDR1 SNHLY, CDR2 FYNNEI. In DNA, the CDR3 is TGTGCCAGCAGTGAAACTCCGCAGGGTATAGAAGAGATGGACACTGAAGCTTTCTTT. It specifies CASSETPQGIEEMDTEAFF. The full variable domain, completed using reference TRBV2 and TRBJ1-1, is EPEVTQTPSHQVTQMGQEVILRCVPISNHLYFYWYRQILGQKVEFLVSFYNNEISEKSEIFDDQFSVERPDGSNFTLKIRSTKLEDSAMYFCASSETPQGIEEMDTEAFFGQGTRLTVV.

As DNA, the CDR3 is TGTGCCAGCAGACCCCGGACTAGCGGGAGGGGTGAGCAGTTCTTC. Translating gives CASRPRTSGRGEQFF. V gene TRBV7-9 combines with J gene TRBJ2-1, with 15 bases identical to TRBD2. V lost 6 bases and J lost 9; bases outside the gene matches: 6. This CDR3 spans 15 amino acids. Per germline, CDR1 SEHNR and CDR2 FQNEAQ (reference sequence).

The chain links TRBV5-4 to TRBJ1-4, with D tentatively TRBD1 (5 bases). The germline V gene encodes CDR1 SGHNT and CDR2 YYREEE (reference sequence). V was pared by 4 bases and J by 0 bases, with 13 bases between. The CDR3 is 16 amino acids. Here the CDR3 reads CASSHRTLTTNEKLFF. CDR3 DNA: TGTGCCAGCAGCCACAGGACGCTTACAACTAATGAAAAACTGTTTTTT.